The rows below give T cell receptor beta chains drawn from one sample of a study of T cell responses to AZD1222 COVID-19 vaccine. Assay used: immunoSEQ multiplex PCR; TCRdb lists only in-frame clones, some missing. The data hold 150,000 to 250,000 clones, with about 89% observed a single time. The material was peripheral blood, obtained 28 days after the second AZD1222 dose. These receptors were taken from an adult who received the AZD1222 COVID-19 vaccine. Each CDR3 is given with its conserved first and last residue. A D gene is named only where the DNA matches it firmly. Rows may omit the clone size; those that give it use once, few, many or a size class.

j_call v_call d_call clone_size cdr3_aa cdr3_nt
TRBJ2-2 TRBV11-2 - - CASSLLGGTGELFF TGTGCCAGCAGCTTGTTGGGAGGCACCGGGGAGCTGTTTTTT
TRBJ1-2 TRBV28 TRBD1 - CAIQLRTGPDGYTF TGTGCCATCCAGCTAAGGACAGGGCCGGATGGCTACACCTTC
TRBJ2-7 TRBV7-9 TRBD2 - CASSLVVAGGYEQYF TGTGCCAGCAGCTTGGTAGTAGCGGGAGGTTACGAGCAGTACTTC
TRBJ1-2 TRBV9 TRBD1 - CASSARQGSNYGYTF TGTGCCAGCAGCGCCCGACAGGGGAGCAACTATGGCTACACCTTC
TRBJ1-6 TRBV5-4 - - CASSLLGNSPLHF TGTGCCAGCAGCTTGTTGGGGAATTCACCCCTCCACTTT
TRBJ1-5 TRBV3-1/TRBV3-2 - few CASSQSLYQPQHF TGTGCCAGCAGCCAATCCCTGTACCAGCCCCAGCATTTT
TRBJ2-2 TRBV10-3 - - CAISEPDPTGELFF TGTGCCATCAGTGAGCCGGATCCTACCGGGGAGCTGTTTTTT
TRBJ2-1 TRBV6-6 - - CASSYSITNEQFF TGTGCCAGCAGTTACTCGATAACTAATGAGCAGTTCTTC
TRBJ1-2 TRBV19 - - CASTGDLAYYGYTF TGTGCCAGTACGGGGGACTTGGCCTACTATGGCTACACCTTC
TRBJ2-7 TRBV7-2 TRBD2 - CASSLMTSGSSYEQYF TGTGCCAGCAGCTTGATGACTAGCGGGAGCTCCTACGAGCAGTACTTC
TRBJ2-1 TRBV5-5 TRBD1 - CASTSTGGRDEQFF TGTGCCAGCACTTCGACAGGGGGCAGGGATGAGCAGTTCTTC
TRBJ1-1 TRBV28 - - CASSFVRASGDTEAFF TGTGCCAGCAGTTTCGTGAGGGCGTCGGGGGACACTGAAGCTTTCTTT
TRBJ1-4 TRBV7-2 - - CASSLGDQREKLFF TGTGCCAGCAGCTTAGGGGATCAACGGGAAAAACTGTTTTTT
TRBJ1-1 TRBV28 - - CASSPRNEAFF TGTGCCAGCAGTCCGCGGAATGAAGCTTTCTTT
TRBJ2-1 TRBV5-1 TRBD2 few CASSVVAGVYNEQFF TGCGCCAGCAGCGTAGTAGCGGGAGTCTACAATGAGCAGTTCTTC
TRBJ1-2 TRBV19 - - CASGARQGSWNGYTF TGTGCCAGTGGGGCCCGTCAGGGCAGTTGGAATGGCTACACCTTC
TRBJ1-4 TRBV10-3 TRBD1 - CAIRGDRGDEKLFF TGTGCCATCAGGGGGGACAGGGGAGACGAAAAACTGTTTTTT
TRBJ2-1 TRBV28 - - CASSQVPAAAYNPGNEQFF TGTGCCAGCAGCCAGGTTCCGGCGGCGGCCTACAATCCCGGCAATGAGCAGTTCTTC
TRBJ1-3 TRBV5-1 - few CASSLANPSSGNTIYF TGCGCCAGCAGCTTGGCCAACCCGAGCTCTGGAAACACCATATATTTT
TRBJ2-7 TRBV24-1 - - CATSDRGVAREQYF TGTGCCACCAGTGATAGGGGGGTGGCTCGGGAGCAGTACTTC
TRBJ1-1 TRBV6-5 - - CASNPGIMNTEAFF TGTGCCAGCAACCCAGGGATCATGAACACTGAAGCTTTCTTT
TRBJ1-3 TRBV3-1/TRBV3-2 - - CASSQDEIIRNTIYF TGTGCCAGCAGCCAAGACGAAATCATCCGGAACACCATATATTTT
TRBJ2-2 TRBV5-4 TRBD2 - CASSRDYNTGELFF TGTGCCAGCAGCCGGGACTACAACACCGGGGAGCTGTTTTTT
TRBJ1-1 TRBV6-6 TRBD1 - CASSWTGRNTEAFF TGTGCCAGCAGTTGGACAGGGCGAAACACTGAAGCTTTCTTT
TRBJ1-1 TRBV20-1 - - CSASRTGGGTEAFF TGCAGTGCTAGTCGCACAGGCGGGGGCACTGAAGCTTTCTTT
TRBJ1-1 TRBV30 TRBD1 - CAWVKTGRLNTEAFF TGTGCCTGGGTTAAGACAGGGCGGCTGAACACTGAAGCTTTCTTT
TRBJ1-6 TRBV29-1 - - CSVGGPGGSPLHF TGCAGCGTTGGGGGCCCCGGGGGTTCACCCCTCCACTTT
TRBJ1-2 TRBV10-3 - - CAIRGPGLTNYGYTF TGTGCCATCAGGGGACCGGGACTAACTAACTATGGCTACACCTTC
TRBJ2-7 TRBV30 - - CAWSQGAGEQYF TGTGCCTGGAGCCAGGGTGCGGGGGAGCAGTACTTC
TRBJ2-7 TRBV28 - - CASRKEPTSTYEQYF TGTGCCAGCAGAAAGGAGCCGACGAGTACCTACGAGCAGTACTTC
TRBJ1-2 TRBV6-5 - - CASSQGWYGYTF TGTGCCAGCAGCCAGGGGTGGTATGGCTACACCTTC
TRBJ1-6 TRBV6-5 - - CASGGSNSPLHF TGTGCCAGCGGGGGAAGCAATTCACCCCTCCACTTT
TRBJ1-4 TRBV10-3 - - CAISESKEKLFF TGTGCCATCAGTGAGTCGAAAGAAAAACTGTTTTTT
TRBJ1-5 TRBV28 - - CASSSPLSQPQHF TGTGCCAGCAGTTCCCCCTTGAGTCAGCCCCAGCATTTT
TRBJ1-5 TRBV28 TRBD1 - CASSFGTGVNQPQHF TGTGCCAGCAGTTTCGGGACAGGAGTCAATCAGCCCCAGCATTTT
TRBJ1-1 TRBV11-2 - - CASSLVGLVNTEAFF TGTGCCAGCAGCTTAGTCGGGTTGGTGAACACTGAAGCTTTCTTT
TRBJ1-1 TRBV10-3 TRBD1 - CAISESGQGYGTEAFF TGTGCCATCAGTGAGTCAGGACAGGGGTACGGAACTGAAGCTTTCTTT
TRBJ1-2 TRBV24-1 - - CATSDPSGSYGYTF TGTGCCACCAGTGATCCCTCGGGTAGCTATGGCTACACCTTC
TRBJ1-1 TRBV19 - - CASSILTGRMNTEAFF TGTGCCAGTAGTATACTGACGGGACGGATGAACACTGAAGCTTTCTTT
TRBJ2-7 TRBV20-1 - - CSAPGVDEQYF TGCAGTGCCCCAGGGGTGGACGAGCAGTACTTC